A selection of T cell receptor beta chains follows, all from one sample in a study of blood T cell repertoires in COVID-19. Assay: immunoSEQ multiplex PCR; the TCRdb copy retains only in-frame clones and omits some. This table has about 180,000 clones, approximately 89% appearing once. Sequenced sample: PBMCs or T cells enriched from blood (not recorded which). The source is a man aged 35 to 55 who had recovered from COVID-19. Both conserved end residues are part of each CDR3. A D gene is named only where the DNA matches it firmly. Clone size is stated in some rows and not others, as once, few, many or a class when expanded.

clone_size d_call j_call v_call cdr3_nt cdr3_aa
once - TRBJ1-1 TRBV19 TGTGCCAGTAGTGGGCAGTTAACTGAAGCTTTCTTT CASSGQLTEAFF
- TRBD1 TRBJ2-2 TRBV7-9 TGTGCCAGCAGTCACTTTGGGGACAGGGGGCTTGTCGGGGAGCTGTTTTTT CASSHFGDRGLVGELFF
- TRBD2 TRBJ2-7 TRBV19 TGTGCCAGTGGGAAGACGGCTAGCGGCTCCTACGAGCAGTACTTC CASGKTASGSYEQYF
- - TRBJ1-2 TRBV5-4 TGTGCCAGCAGCTTGGCCGGAGCTAACTATGGCTACACCTTC CASSLAGANYGYTF
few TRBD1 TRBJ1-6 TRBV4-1 TGCGCCAGCAGTCTCAGGGGGCAGAATTCACCCCTCCACTTT CASSLRGQNSPLHF
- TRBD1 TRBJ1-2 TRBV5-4 TGTGCCAGCACCCTAGAGGCAGGGGGCTATGGCTACACCTTC CASTLEAGGYGYTF
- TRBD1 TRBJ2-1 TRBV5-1 TGCGCCAGCAGCCGCGGGGACAGGGCCTACAATGAGCAGTTCTTC CASSRGDRAYNEQFF
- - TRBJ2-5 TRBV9 TGTGCCAGCAGCGCTCGACTGGTACAAGAGACCCAGTACTTC CASSARLVQETQYF
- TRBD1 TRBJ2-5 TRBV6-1 TGTGCCAGCAGTGAAGTGACAGGGGGCGCAACAGGAGGGGAGACCCAGTACTTC CASSEVTGGATGGETQYF
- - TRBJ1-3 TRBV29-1 TGCAGCGTTTCGATGAGCTCTGGAAACACCATATATTTT CSVSMSSGNTIYF
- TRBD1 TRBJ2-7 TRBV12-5 TGTGCTAGTGGTTTAGGGGTCTCAAACAGGGGGATCTACGAGCAGTACTTC CASGLGVSNRGIYEQYF
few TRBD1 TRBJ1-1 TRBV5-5 TGTGCCAGCAGCTTTACCGGGACAGGGTTCAGTGAAGCTTTCTTT CASSFTGTGFSEAFF
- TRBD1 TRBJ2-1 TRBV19 TGTGCCTCGAAGGGAGACAGGGCATCGGATGAGCAGTTCTTC CASKGDRASDEQFF
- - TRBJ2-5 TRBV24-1 TGTGCCACCAGTGAGGCAGGGCAAGAGACCCAGTACTTC CATSEAGQETQYF
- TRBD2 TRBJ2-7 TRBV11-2 TGTGCCAGCAGCTTAGTAGGACTAGCGGGAGCGGTAATCGACGAGCAGTACTTC CASSLVGLAGAVIDEQYF
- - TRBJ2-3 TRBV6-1 TGTGCCAGCAGTGAATACCGGGACATCACAGATACGCAGTATTTT CASSEYRDITDTQYF
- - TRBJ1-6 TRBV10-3 TGTGCCACTCACGCTGGGACTAATAATTCACCCCTCCACTTT CATHAGTNNSPLHF
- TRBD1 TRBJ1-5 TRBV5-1 TGCGCCAGCAGCCCCTCGGGACAGGGAGGGTCTGAGCCCCAGCATTTT CASSPSGQGGSEPQHF
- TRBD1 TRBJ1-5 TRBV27 TGTGCCAGCAGTTCAATTATTACAGGGGGGGGTCAGCCCCAGCATTTT CASSSIITGGGQPQHF
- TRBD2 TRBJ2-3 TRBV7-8 TGTGCCAGCAGCTTGCGGCAGGTGAAGCGGGAGGGCCTGGCTGTAGATACGCAGTATTTT CASSLRQVKREGLAVDTQYF
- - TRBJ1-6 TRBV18 TGTGCCAGCTCACCACGGGGCCCCCGAGCGGGATCACCCCTCCACTTT CASSPRGPRAGSPLHF